The T cell receptor beta chain described here comes from a study of cytomegalovirus exposure and HLA in healthy donors. Study observations and caveats: Later analysis identified a missense DCLRE1C variant that was linked to TCR beta V- and J-gene trimming. In an earlier analysis, about 87% or about 30%: the productive usage of most TCR beta V segments. The dataset shows that most TCR sequences were rare, while some public TCRs occurred in many donors. There was a cluster of highly shared sequence variants that was likely a sequencing artifact.

CDR1 is SGDLS, CDR2 YYNGEE, per germline. The ends lost 4 bases at V and 5 bases at J; junction bases unmatched: 7. This CDR3 is 14 amino acids long. As concerns this clone: Its antigen is undetermined.

In the PCR, 60 Vbeta and 13 Jbeta primers were used. Produced via immunoSEQ multiplex PCR; TCRdb's table is partial and in-frame only. The table records about 160,000 clones, approximately 82% of them present only once. This chain connects TRBV9 to TRBJ2-7; the match to TRBD1 covers 9 bases. The specimen was PBMCs. This TCR was recovered from a male donor in good health and CMV-seropositive. CDR3: CASSLRDRDDEQYF. DNA of the CDR3: TGTGCCAGCAGCCTCCGGGACAGGGATGACGAGCAGTACTTC.